Reported below is one T cell receptor beta chain. Its target is not known. RNA in amounts of about 0.45 to 1 ug was reverse transcribed with random hexamers. Multiplex immunoSEQ PCR targeted 54 Vbeta and 13 Jbeta TCR beta segments. Using its own MiXCR run on the immunoSEQ multiplex PCR reads, TCRdb lists one record per CDR3 protein. The sample contains over 100,000 distinct CDR3 sequences, about 96% of which appear only once. The CDR3 loop spans 15 amino acids. The V and J ends lost 2 bases and 10 bases respectively, with 17 bases between them. This sample stems from a study of CD8 T cells in Susac syndrome. The study, taken as a whole, reports: As the study acknowledged, the number of individuals who were part of its TCR sequencing and HLA analysis was relatively small.

From blood CD8+ and CD4+ T cells, TCR beta sequences were generated. Healthy donors, matched for age and sex, constituted the control group. The specimen sequenced was CD4+ T cells from PBMCs. This TCR derives from a human donor in good health. This chain uses TRBV23-1 with TRBJ1-4; possible D gene TRBD1, 5 bases. TRBV23-1 has ORF status, its function being uncertain. CDR3 amino acids: CASSQNKVPRGKLFF. CDR3 sequence (DNA): TGCGCCAGCAGTCAAAATAAGGTCCCAAGGGGAAAACTGTTTTTT.